The 8 T cell receptor beta chains below all came from one sample that was sequenced in a study of cytomegalovirus exposure and HLA in healthy donors. PCR involved 60 Vbeta and 13 Jbeta primers. Produced via immunoSEQ multiplex PCR; TCRdb's table is partial and in-frame only. Here the sample spans under 85,000 clones, 65% to 85% being singletons. The sample was PBMCs. The receptors here all came from a woman between 40 and 50 years old in good health and CMV-seropositive.

This clone showed up just once. The chain joins TRBV5-4 to TRBJ1-4; D is unresolved. Germline CDR1 SGHNT, CDR2 YYREEE (reference sequence). This CDR3 is built from 13 residues. Trimming stripped 0 bases from V and 5 bases from J, with 5 bases between. CDR3 sequence: CASSLALNEKLFF. CDR3 DNA sequence: TGTGCCAGCAGCTTGGCCCTCAATGAAAAACTGTTTTTT.

This rearrangement joins TRBV9 to TRBJ1-2, with 7 bases matching TRBD1. CDR3 length: 15 residues. The germline gives CDR1 SGDLS, CDR2 YYNGEE. V trimming: 0 bases; J trimming: 8 bases; junction bases outside the gene matches: 10. The CDR3 DNA sequence: TGTGCCAGCAGCGTAGGGAAGGGGGCAAGACGGGGCTACACCTTC. This sequence encodes CASSVGKGARRGYTF.

This clone was seen a handful of times. The rearrangement uses TRBV5-8 and TRBJ2-3, with D possibly matching TRBD2 (5 bases). The germline V and J ends were trimmed by 4 bases and 0 bases, with 15 bases remaining between them. The CDR3 loop spans 16 amino acids. Germline V CDR1 and CDR2: SGHTS, YDEGEE. CDR3 protein: CASSGSALPSTDTQYF. The CDR3 DNA follows: TGTGCCAGCAGCGGTAGCGCGTTGCCCAGCACAGATACGCAGTATTTT.

This chain uses TRBV28 with TRBJ2-7, with TRBD2 matching 7 bases. CDR3 length equals 14 residues. The germline V gene encodes CDR1 MDHEN and CDR2 SYDVKM. Trimming took 5 bases from V and 1 from J; bases not matched to a gene: 5. DNA for the CDR3: TGTGCCAGCAGTAACCAGGGAGGGTCCTACGAGCAGTACTTC. Amino acids: CASSNQGGSYEQYF.

The rearrangement joins TRBV28 to TRBJ2-1; the D gene is possibly TRBD2 (5 bases). The germline V and J ends were trimmed by 2 bases and 8 bases, with 13 bases remaining between them. CDR1 and CDR2 (germline): MDHEN, SYDVKM. The CDR3 contains 14 residues. In DNA form, the CDR3 reads TGTGCCAGCAGTTTAGGAGGTTCAATCGATGAGCAGTTCTTC. Amino acid sequence: CASSLGGSIDEQFF.

The J gene is TRBJ1-3, the V gene TRBV5-6; 8 bases line up with TRBD1. V was clipped by 4 bases and J by 6 bases; unmatched bases: 12. The germline CDR1 and CDR2 sequences are SGHDT and YYEEEE. The CDR3 totals 16 residues. The CDR3 reads CASSGPGGRGENTIYF. CDR3 in DNA: TGTGCCAGCAGCGGTCCAGGGGGCAGGGGAGAAAACACCATATATTTT.

The chain employs TRBV4-2 and TRBJ1-2; 8 nucleotides agree with TRBD1. Germline V gives CDR1 LGHNA, CDR2 YNFKEQ. The CDR3 loop spans 13 amino acids. J lost 3 bases, V lost 4 bases, and 1 base had no gene match. The CDR3 sequence is CASSPTGDYGYTF. The CDR3 nucleotides read TGTGCCAGCAGCCCGACAGGGGACTATGGCTACACCTTC.

This chain uses TRBV9 with TRBJ2-2; maybe TRBD2 (5 bases). Trimming left V 0 bases short and J 5 bases short, with 8 bases between. The CDR3 is made up of 14 amino acids. Germline CDR1 reads SGDLS; CDR2 reads YYNGEE. The CDR3 region has the DNA TGTGCCAGCAGCGTAGCTCCGGGGACCGGGGAGCTGTTTTTT. This codes for CASSVAPGTGELFF.